Shown below are 17 T cell receptor beta chains from a single sample sequenced in a study of cytomegalovirus exposure and HLA in healthy donors (dated by TCRdb to the late 2010s). Library generation was performed with the immunoSEQ multiplex PCR assay. For the multiplex PCR, a mixture combining 60 forward primers for TCR Vbeta segments and 13 reverse primers for TCR Jbeta segments was used. The table comes from immuneACCESS by way of TCRdb, which keeps in-frame sequences with V and J called. Part of the clones is missing from these tables; in studies checked, under half for an unresolved V gene and the rest for unknown reasons. The sample records roughly 86,000 clones, around 66% of which are singletons. Clones ranked in the top ten supply about 3.8% of the sample. The sample comprised PBMCs. These receptors all come from a man aged 25 to 40 in good health and CMV-seronegative.

J is TRBJ1-1 and V is TRBV7-9, with 10 positions matching TRBD1. Germline V gene sequence: CDR1 SEHNR, CDR2 FQNEAQ (reference sequence). Unmatched junction bases numbered 9, after V lost 4 bases and J lost 1 base. CDR3 length: 17 amino acids. The CDR3 bases are TGTGCCAGCAGCTCTTACTGGACAGGGGGGTCGAACACTGAAGCTTTCTTT. Translated, it gives CASSSYWTGGSNTEAFF. The entire variable domain, with the rest obtained from reference TRBV7-9 and TRBJ1-1, is as follows: DTGVSQNPRHKITKRGQNVTFRCDPISEHNRLYWYRQTLGQGPEFLTYFQNEAQLEKSRLLSDRFSAERPKGSFSTLEIQRTEQGDSAMYLCASSSYWTGGSNTEAFFGQGTRLTVV.

This chain joins TRBV19 and TRBJ2-7, with TRBD2 matching over 14 bases. Per germline, CDR1 LNHDA and CDR2 SQIVND (reference sequence). The V segment lost 7 bases and the J segment 4 bases; nucleotides outside the gene matches: 12. This CDR3 has 17 residues. DNA for the CDR3: TGTGCCAGTACCCCGAGGCTGGGACTAGCGGGGGCTTACGAGCAGTACTTC. Translating it yields CASTPRLGLAGAYEQYF.

The V and J genes are TRBV27 and TRBJ1-5; D gene uncertain. The CDR3 totals 13 residues. V was trimmed by 2 bases and J by 6 bases, leaving 8 bases between them. Germline V lookup: CDR1 MNHEY, CDR2 SMNVEV (reference sequence). CDR3 bases: TGTGCCAGCAGTTTAAGCCTCCTTCAGCCCCAGCATTTT. This gives the protein CASSLSLLQPQHF.

J is TRBJ1-1 and V is TRBV28; D is uncertain. V lost 7 bases to trimming and J lost 4 bases, with 10 bases between them. There are 12 residues in the CDR3. Germline CDR1 MDHEN, CDR2 SYDVKM. CDR3 residues: CASIAGGTEAFF. CDR3 sequence (DNA): TGTGCCAGCATTGCGGGAGGCACTGAAGCTTTCTTT.

This chain uses TRBV29-1 with TRBJ2-1, with 9 bases aligning to TRBD2. This CDR3 is 17 amino acids long. V lost 1 base and J lost 8; bases outside the gene matches: 15. Looked up from germline, CDR1 is SQVTM and CDR2 is ANQGSEA. CDR3 nucleotide sequence: TGCAGCGTTGAAGCTCCCGGGACTAGCACTATTTCCGATGAGCAGTTCTTC. This encodes CSVEAPGTSTISDEQFF.

The rearrangement joins TRBV4-1 to TRBJ1-1; D is undetermined. Per germline, CDR1 MGHRA and CDR2 YSYEKL. Trimming shortened V by 0 bases and J by 4 bases, and 12 bases separated the two germline ends. The CDR3 consists of 15 residues. DNA for the CDR3: TGCGCCAGCAGCCAAGAGATTAGGGAGGGCACTGAAGCTTTCTTT. As protein: CASSQEIREGTEAFF.

This clone was seen only a few times. The chain employs TRBV9 and TRBJ2-5; 12 bases match TRBD2. The germline gives CDR1 SGDLS, CDR2 YYNGEE. Losses at the gene ends were 4 bases for V and 8 bases for J; bases not matched to a gene: 3. This CDR3 spans 13 amino acids. The chain's CDR3 is CASSSSGRATQYF. The CDR3 DNA sequence: TGTGCCAGCAGCTCTAGCGGGAGGGCTACCCAGTACTTC.

The sample holds a few counts of this clone. The rearrangement uses TRBV7-3 and TRBJ1-1; a possible D gene is TRBD1 (5 bases). CDR1 is SGHTA, CDR2 FQGTGA, per germline. The CDR3 runs to 14 residues. Trimming cost V 1 base and J 4 bases, with 10 bases left between them. CDR3 in amino acids: CASSLIGGGTEAFF. CDR3 sequence (DNA): TGTGCCAGCAGCTTAATTGGGGGAGGCACTGAAGCTTTCTTT.

This clone was seen only a few times. The gene calls are TRBV2 and TRBJ2-7, with 7 positions matching TRBD1. This CDR3 contains 13 residues. The J segment lost 6 bases and the V segment lost 6 bases, leaving 8 bases of the junction unmatched. CDR1 and CDR2 from the germline V gene are SNHLY and FYNNEI. In nucleotides, the CDR3 is TGTGCCAGCAGATTAACCCCAGGGGGCGAGCAGTACTTC. Its translation: CASRLTPGGEQYF. Together with reference TRBV2 and TRBJ2-7, the CDR3 gives the full variable domain: EPEVTQTPSHQVTQMGQEVILRCVPISNHLYFYWYRQILGQKVEFLVSFYNNEISEKSEIFDDQFSVERPDGSNFTLKIRSTKLEDSAMYFCASRLTPGGEQYFGPGTRLTVT.

This rearrangement joins TRBV19 to TRBJ2-1; perhaps TRBD2 as D (7 bases). Germline CDR1 and CDR2: LNHDA and SQIVND (reference sequence). The CDR3 consists of 15 residues. Trimming cost V 4 bases and J 7 bases, with 17 bases left between them. CDR3: CASSRGGAGGNEQFF. The CDR3 DNA is TGTGCCAGTAGTAGGGGGGGCGCTGGGGGGAATGAGCAGTTCTTC.

The chain carries TRBV2 and TRBJ1-5; 7 bases map to TRBD1. Germline loops: CDR1 SNHLY, CDR2 FYNNEI. After removal of 1 base from V and 7 bases from J, the junction contained 7 bases not matched to a gene. The CDR3 extends over 15 amino acids. The CDR3 region is CASSEGAQGHQPQHF. CDR3 nucleotide sequence: TGTGCCAGCAGTGAAGGGGCACAGGGGCACCAGCCCCAGCATTTT.

V gene TRBV6-5 combines with J gene TRBJ2-3; D is undetermined. The CDR3 consists of 12 residues. Trimming pared 6 bases from V and 6 bases from J, leaving 10 bases between. Germline values: CDR1 MNHEY, CDR2 SVGAGI. The CDR3 DNA is TGTGCCAGCAGACCATCCCGGGATACGCAGTATTTT. It codes for CASRPSRDTQYF.

The chain carries TRBV9 and TRBJ2-1; 7 bases align to TRBD1. The V gene's germline CDR1 is SGDLS and CDR2 YYNGEE. The CDR3 runs to 16 residues. Trimming cost V 3 bases and J 9 bases; bases outside gene matches: 15. The CDR3 sequence: CASSGFSGTVNSEQFF. In DNA, the CDR3 is TGTGCCAGCAGCGGCTTCTCGGGGACAGTTAATTCTGAGCAGTTCTTC. Drawing the rest from reference TRBV9 and TRBJ2-1, the complete variable domain is DSGVTQTPKHLITATGQRVTLRCSPRSGDLSVYWYQQSLDQGLQFLIQYYNGEERAKGNILERFSAQQFPDLHSELNLSSLELGDSALYFCASSGFSGTVNSEQFFGPGTRLTVL.

The chain carries TRBV5-1 and TRBJ2-7; D possibly corresponds to TRBD2 (6 bases). V was trimmed by 0 bases and J by 6 bases, leaving 13 bases between them. The CDR3 spans 14 residues. Per germline, CDR1 SGHRS and CDR2 YFSETQ. CDR3 sequence: CASSLGLALSEQYF. CDR3 nucleotides: TGCGCCAGCAGCTTGGGTCTAGCGTTAAGCGAGCAGTACTTC.

This rearrangement joins TRBV5-1 to TRBJ2-1; 7 bases fit TRBD1. The length of the CDR3 is 14 residues. Germline trimming cut 2 bases from V and 9 bases from J; bases unmatched to any gene: 8. Germline V gene sequence: CDR1 SGHRS, CDR2 YFSETQ. The DNA of the CDR3 is TGCGCCAGCAGCTTCGGACAGGTCCCCACTGAGCAGTTCTTC. It codes for CASSFGQVPTEQFF.

The chain links TRBV9 to TRBJ2-5; 11 nucleotides agree with TRBD2. This CDR3 spans 15 amino acids. Germline-derived CDR1 and CDR2 are SGDLS and YYNGEE. Germline trimming cut 0 bases from V and 4 bases from J; bases unmatched to any gene: 2. The CDR3 bases are TGTGCCAGCAGCGTAGTTGGACTAGCGGGAGAGACCCAGTACTTC. Amino acid sequence: CASSVVGLAGETQYF.

J is TRBJ2-7 and V is TRBV27; 13 bases fit TRBD2. Germline trimming cut 8 bases from V and 6 bases from J; bases unmatched to any gene: 7. This CDR3 comprises 14 residues. In germline, CDR1 is MNHEY, CDR2 SMNVEV (reference sequence). CDR3 protein: CASLGLAGVGEQYF. The CDR3 DNA reads as TGTGCCAGCCTAGGACTAGCGGGAGTCGGCGAGCAGTACTTC.